Below are 14 T cell receptor beta chains sequenced from a single sample in a study of T cells in localized non-small cell lung cancer. Sequenced by immunoSEQ multiplex PCR; TCRdb stores in-frame clones only, minus some. The sample includes roughly 39,000 clones, around 86% of them seen just once. This sample comprised peripheral blood, obtained before any cancer treatment. The receptors here all came from a man aged 18 to 49 with stage I lung adenocarcinoma.

The chain couples TRBV29-1 to TRBJ2-1; TRBD1 is a possible D gene (7 bases). This CDR3 has 15 amino acids. Per the germline V gene, CDR1 is SQVTM and CDR2 is ANQGSEA. The germline V and J ends were trimmed by 4 bases and 7 bases, with 20 bases remaining between them. The CDR3 region is CSVGQGGTVGNEQFF. CDR3 nucleotide sequence: TGCAGCGTTGGACAGGGTGGGACTGTTGGGAATGAGCAGTTCTTC.

The rearrangement links TRBV7-2 to TRBJ1-5; D may be TRBD1 (5 bases). CDR1 SGHTA and CDR2 FQGNSA come from the germline V gene. V dropped 7 bases and J dropped 6 bases, with 10 bases sitting between them. The CDR3 extends over 12 amino acids. CDR3 region: CASTVGGQPQHF. The CDR3 nucleotides read TGTGCCAGCACCGTCGGGGGTCAGCCCCAGCATTTT.

The chain couples TRBV7-8 to TRBJ2-1, with D maybe TRBD2 (6 bases). Germline loops: CDR1 SGHVS, CDR2 FQNEAQ. The CDR3 totals 14 residues. Trimming pared 3 bases from V and 7 bases from J, leaving 13 bases between. CDR3 sequence reads: CASSLGGWGNEQFF. The DNA for the CDR3 is TGTGCCAGCAGCTTGGGGGGATGGGGTAATGAGCAGTTCTTC.

The chain has TRBV19 and TRBJ1-1; 7 nucleotides align to TRBD1. CDR3 length equals 15 residues. In germline, CDR1 is LNHDA, CDR2 SQIVND (reference sequence). Trimming took 5 bases from V and 8 from J; bases not matched to a gene: 14. The CDR3 loop is CASSPLDRDFIEAFF. The CDR3 bases are TGTGCCAGTAGTCCCTTAGACAGGGACTTCATAGAAGCTTTCTTT. The full variable domain, with the rest looked up from reference TRBV19 and TRBJ1-1, is DGGITQSPKYLFRKEGQNVTLSCEQNLNHDAMYWYRQDPGQGLRLIYYSQIVNDFQKGDIAEGYSVSREKKESFPLTVTSAQKNPTAFYLCASSPLDRDFIEAFFGQGTRLTVV.

This sequence joins TRBV7-2 and TRBJ1-5, with D tentatively TRBD1 (5 bases). The CDR3 has 13 residues. Germline V CDR1 and CDR2: SGHTA, FQGNSA. V lost 2 bases and J 6 bases, leaving 8 bases between the germline ends. CDR3 DNA sequence: TGTGCCAGCAGCTTATCAAGGGGTCAGCCCCAGCATTTT. Its protein is CASSLSRGQPQHF. Drawing the rest from reference TRBV7-2 and TRBJ1-5, the complete variable domain is GAGVSQSPSNKVTEKGKDVELRCDPISGHTALYWYRQSLGQGLEFLIYFQGNSAPDKSGLPSDRFSAERTGGSVSTLTIQRTQQEDSAVYLCASSLSRGQPQHFGDGTRLSIL.

The chain couples TRBV5-1 to TRBJ1-2; D is unclear. This CDR3 has 16 residues. Trimming cost V 0 bases and J 0 bases, with 12 bases left between them. Germline values: CDR1 SGHRS, CDR2 YFSETQ. As DNA, the CDR3 is TGCGCCAGCAGCTTGGGGGCAGCAACTCCTAACTATGGCTACACCTTC. Protein: CASSLGAATPNYGYTF.

This chain connects TRBV7-8 to TRBJ1-1; the D is unclear. The germline V and J ends were trimmed by 4 bases and 5 bases, with 8 bases remaining between them. Germline V lookup: CDR1 SGHVS, CDR2 FQNEAQ. This CDR3 is built from 12 residues. The CDR3 spells CASSYGGTEAFF. Here the CDR3 DNA reads TGTGCCAGCAGCTACGGAGGGACTGAAGCTTTCTTT.

CDR3 in DNA: TGTGCCAGCAGTCGGGACTACCTCTCCTACGAGCAGTACTTC. Translating gives CASSRDYLSYEQYF. V is TRBV7-2 and J is TRBJ2-7; TRBD2 matches 7 bases. The CDR3 extends over 14 amino acids. With V trimmed by 6 bases and J by 0 bases, 5 bases remained unmatched. Germline CDR1 reads SGHTA; CDR2 reads FQGNSA.

The rearrangement links TRBV19 to TRBJ1-2; D might be TRBD1 (5 bases). CDR1 LNHDA and CDR2 SQIVND come from the germline V gene (reference sequence). V was clipped by 9 bases and J by 1 base, with 15 bases between them. This CDR3 region has 14 residues. The CDR3 sequence is CASWTAGYNYGYTF. Here the CDR3 DNA reads TGTGCCAGCTGGACTGCAGGGTATAACTATGGCTACACCTTC.

The chain combines TRBV2 with TRBJ1-4; possibly TRBD1 for D (5 bases). This CDR3 region has 14 residues. In germline, CDR1 is SNHLY, CDR2 FYNNEI. The V and J ends lost 6 bases and 8 bases respectively, with 16 bases between them. The DNA of the CDR3 is TGTGCCAGCAGGGCCAGCGGGGAGGGGGAAAAACTGTTTTTT. Translating gives CASRASGEGEKLFF.

The J gene is TRBJ1-4, the V gene TRBV7-9, with 7 bases aligning to TRBD1. Germline loops: CDR1 SEHNR, CDR2 FQNEAQ (reference sequence). The CDR3 covers 15 residues. Trimming removed 5 bases from V and 5 bases from J; junction bases left unmatched: 8. As DNA, the CDR3 is TGTGCCAGCAGCCACGGACAGGACTTCAATGAAAAACTGTTTTTT. This gives the protein CASSHGQDFNEKLFF.

The chain couples TRBV5-1 to TRBJ2-4; perhaps D is TRBD1 or TRBD2 (5 bases each). The length of the CDR3 is 16 residues. V dropped 4 bases and J dropped 0 bases, with 14 bases sitting between them. Germline values: CDR1 SGHRS, CDR2 YFSETQ. The CDR3 is CASSAGTELAKNIQYF. Here the CDR3 DNA reads TGCGCCAGCAGCGCCGGGACGGAATTAGCCAAAAACATTCAGTACTTC.

The gene calls are TRBV4-3 and TRBJ2-7; 8 bases map to TRBD2. The J segment lost 3 bases and the V segment lost 0 bases, leaving 4 bases of the junction unmatched. CDR3 size: 15 residues. Germline values: CDR1 LGHNA, CDR2 YSLEER. CDR3 sequence (DNA): TGCGCCAGCAGCCAAGACCCCAGCGGGGGCTACGAGCAGTACTTC. This encodes CASSQDPSGGYEQYF.

The chain employs TRBV29-1 and TRBJ2-7; D ambiguous. CDR1 and CDR2 from the germline V gene are SQVTM and ANQGSEA. The CDR3 spans 13 residues. V was shortened by 4 bases and J by 0 bases, with 10 bases between the two germline ends. CDR3 residues: CSVGRYNSYEQYF. CDR3 nucleotide sequence: TGCAGCGTTGGCAGGTACAACTCCTACGAGCAGTACTTC.